The rows below give T cell receptor beta chains drawn from one sample of a study of blood T cell repertoires in COVID-19. Libraries were prepared by immunoSEQ multiplex PCR; TCRdb keeps only in-frame clonotypes and omits some of them. The profile shows around 310,000 clones, over 75% of them singletons. Input material: peripheral blood. Receptor source: a woman between 50 and 59 years old with active or convalescent COVID-19. Each CDR3 is given with its conserved first and last residue. The D gene is left open where the match is weak. Clone size is shown for a subset of rows, as once, few, many or a class of expanded clone.

V,J,size,D,DNA,CDR3
TRBV5-4,TRBJ2-3,NA,NA,TGTGCCAGCAGCTTGGAACCGGGGCGGGGAGATACGCAGTATTTT,CASSLEPGRGDTQYF
TRBV7-8,TRBJ1-1,NA,NA,TGTGCCAGCAGCTTATATTCCAGGAACACTGAAGCTTTCTTT,CASSLYSRNTEAFF
TRBV3-1/TRBV3-2,TRBJ1-2,NA,NA,TGTGCCAGCAGCCAAGAGCGGCAGGGGTCTGGCTACACCTTC,CASSQERQGSGYTF
TRBV3-1/TRBV3-2,TRBJ1-4,NA,NA,TGTGCCAGCAGCCAAGGGACCCGGGGTGAAAAACTGTTTTTT,CASSQGTRGEKLFF
TRBV7-9,TRBJ1-2,NA,NA,TGTGCCAGCAGCTTAACAGGGACCTATGGCTACACCTTC,CASSLTGTYGYTF
TRBV14,TRBJ1-2,NA,NA,TGTGCCAGCAGCCAAGAACGGAGCTATGGCTACACCTTC,CASSQERSYGYTF
TRBV29-1,TRBJ2-1,NA,NA,TGCAGCGGTACCGGGACAAGAAACCTCTACAATGAGCAGTTCTTC,CSGTGTRNLYNEQFF
TRBV11-3,TRBJ2-5,NA,TRBD2,TGTGCCAGCAGCGATAGGGCCGGGGGGAAGACCCAGTACTTC,CASSDRAGGKTQYF
TRBV20-1,TRBJ1-1,NA,TRBD1,TGCAGTACAGACAGGGACACTGAAGCTTTCTTT,CSTDRDTEAFF
TRBV28,TRBJ2-1,NA,NA,TGTGCCGGAGGGGGGGGGAACTACAATGAGCAGTTCTTC,CAGGGGNYNEQFF
TRBV18,TRBJ2-7,NA,TRBD1,TGTGCCAGCTCACCACCCCAAACCGGGACAGGGTACCACGAGCAGTACTTC,CASSPPQTGTGYHEQYF
TRBV18,TRBJ1-3,once,TRBD1,TGTGCCAGCTCATCGACAGGGAACGGAAACACCATATATTTT,CASSSTGNGNTIYF
TRBV2,TRBJ2-1,NA,NA,TGTGCCAGCAGTGTTACGGGCTACAATGAGCAGTTCTTC,CASSVTGYNEQFF
TRBV7-6,TRBJ1-4,NA,NA,TGTGCCAGCAGCTCGGAGGGTTTGGCTAATGAAAAACTGTTTTTT,CASSSEGLANEKLFF
TRBV19,TRBJ1-2,few,TRBD1,TGTGCCAGTAGTACCCAGGGGGCTGGGGATGGCTACACCTTC,CASSTQGAGDGYTF
TRBV19,TRBJ1-1,NA,NA,TGTGCCAGTAGTATAGGTACAGCGAACACTGAAGCTTTCTTT,CASSIGTANTEAFF
TRBV27,TRBJ2-7,NA,NA,TGTGCCAGCAGTTACGGCTACGAGCAGTACTTC,CASSYGYEQYF
TRBV6-5,TRBJ2-2,NA,NA,TGTGCCAGCAGCCAGGGTGGGGAGCTGTTTTTT,CASSQGGELFF
TRBV7-2,TRBJ1-1,NA,NA,TGTGCCAGCAGCCCCGTCGGGGGGGCGAGCACTGAAGCTTTCTTT,CASSPVGGASTEAFF
TRBV12-3/TRBV12-4,TRBJ1-2,NA,NA,TGTGCCAGCAGTCGGGGGGAGAACTATGGCTACACCTTC,CASSRGENYGYTF
TRBV2,TRBJ2-7,NA,NA,TGTGCCAGCAGTGAAGTGAGGATCGAGCAGTACTTC,CASSEVRIEQYF
TRBV3-1/TRBV3-2,TRBJ1-1,NA,NA,TGTGCCAGCAGCCAAGGGGGAGGGGTGCCACTATCTCGGGCCCGTGAAGCTTTCTTT,CASSQGGGVPLSRAREAFF
TRBV4-2,TRBJ1-2,NA,TRBD1,TGTGCCAGCAGCCAGAGGCAGGGGGGTGGCTACACCTTC,CASSQRQGGGYTF
TRBV5-1,TRBJ1-6,NA,NA,TGCGCCAGCAGCTTTGGCGGGGGTGAAGAATCACCCCTCCACTTT,CASSFGGGEESPLHF
TRBV30,TRBJ1-2,NA,NA,TGTGCCTGGACCCATCCGGGACGGGAGAACTATGGCTACACCTTC,CAWTHPGRENYGYTF
TRBV30,TRBJ2-3,NA,TRBD2,TGTGCCTGGAGTATGGGAGCTAGCGGGACGTGGGATACGCAGTATTTT,CAWSMGASGTWDTQYF
TRBV28,TRBJ2-6,NA,TRBD2,TGTGCCAGCAGTGTTAGCGGGAGAAGCTCTGGGGCCAACGTCCTGACTTTC,CASSVSGRSSGANVLTF
TRBV5-1,TRBJ2-1,NA,TRBD2,TGCGCCAGCAGCTTACCTGGGACTAGCGGGAACAATGAGCAGTTCTTC,CASSLPGTSGNNEQFF
TRBV7-9,TRBJ2-2,few,TRBD2,TGTGCCAGCAGCTTAGCTAGCGGGGAAGTGTTTTTT,CASSLASGEVFF
TRBV2,TRBJ2-3,NA,TRBD2,TGTGCCAGCAGTCTCCTAGCGGGATCTAGCACAGATACGCAGTATTTT,CASSLLAGSSTDTQYF
TRBV19,TRBJ1-4,NA,TRBD1,TGTGCCAGTAGTTCCCCGCGGGGGGACAGGGTCGGGCCGACTAATGAAAAACTGTTTTTT,CASSSPRGDRVGPTNEKLFF
TRBV3-1/TRBV3-2,TRBJ1-6,NA,NA,TGTGCCAGCAGCCAAACGACAGGCACGTCACCCCTCCACTTT,CASSQTTGTSPLHF
TRBV9,TRBJ1-1,NA,TRBD1,TGTGCCAGCAGCGCGGGGACAGCCCTTGAAGCTTTCTTT,CASSAGTALEAFF
TRBV27,TRBJ2-3,NA,TRBD2,TGTGCCAGCAGTTTAACCGGGAGGTCAGATACGCAGTATTTT,CASSLTGRSDTQYF
TRBV5-1,TRBJ1-2,NA,NA,TGCGCCAGCAGCTTGGTCGCAGGTCGGGGGGGTAACTATGGCTACACCTTC,CASSLVAGRGGNYGYTF
TRBV30,TRBJ1-1,NA,TRBD1,TGTGCCTGGATCGGACAGGTCTTGACTGAAGCTTTCTTT,CAWIGQVLTEAFF
TRBV14,TRBJ2-1,NA,NA,TGTGCCAGCAGCAAAACTAGTCTTGCCAATGCCGAGCAGTTCTTC,CASSKTSLANAEQFF
TRBV5-1,TRBJ2-7,once,NA,TGCGCCAGCAGAGGGGCTAGCGAGATCTACGAGCAGTACTTC,CASRGASEIYEQYF
TRBV6-5,TRBJ2-4,NA,TRBD1,TGTGCCAGCACCAACAGGGGGCTCGAAAACATTCAGTACTTC,CASTNRGLENIQYF
TRBV12-5,TRBJ2-2,few,NA,TGTGCTAGTGGTTTGCTAAACACCGGGGAGCTGTTTTTT,CASGLLNTGELFF
TRBV28,TRBJ2-7,NA,NA,TGTGCCAGCAGTTACGGCGGGACCTCCTACGAGCAGTACTTC,CASSYGGTSYEQYF
TRBV4-1,TRBJ2-3,once,TRBD1,TGCGCCAGCAGCCAGGGGGACAGGGGGACGCAGTATTTT,CASSQGDRGTQYF
TRBV29-1,TRBJ2-3,NA,NA,TGCAGCGCCAGAGGGGACTTCATGGATACGCAGTATTTT,CSARGDFMDTQYF
TRBV12-3/TRBV12-4,TRBJ2-7,once,TRBD1,TGTGCCAGCAGACGGGGACAGGGGGACGAGCAGTACTTC,CASRRGQGDEQYF
TRBV28,TRBJ2-1,NA,TRBD1,TGTGCCAGCAGTATTGGGACAGGTCCTACACCAATTGAGCAGTTCTTC,CASSIGTGPTPIEQFF
TRBV5-6,TRBJ1-5,once,NA,TGTGCCAGCAGCTTGGGACAGTTGTCGGGTCAGCCCCAGCATTTT,CASSLGQLSGQPQHF
TRBV27,TRBJ1-6,NA,TRBD1,TGTGCCAGCTACCGGGGGACAGGGTCAAATTCACCCCTCCACTTT,CASYRGTGSNSPLHF
TRBV5-1,TRBJ2-5,NA,NA,TGCGCCAGCGGAGCAGAGGGAGAGACCCAGTACTTC,CASGAEGETQYF